This TCR beta chain was retrieved from a study of shared clonotypes between healthy human individuals. Study-wide points: The study generally estimated greater richness for naive than memory subsets. It was only blood that was sampled, and tissue repertoires likely differ.

The V end lost 4 bases, the J end lost 4 bases, and 15 bases lay between the germline ends. The CDR3 covers 16 residues. Looked up from germline, CDR1 is SGHNT and CDR2 is YYREEE (reference sequence). Profiling relied on immunoSEQ multiplex PCR, and the TCRdb table lists in-frame clones only, not all of them. The repertoire includes some 500,000 clones, roughly 95% of them detected once, and about 0.064% sits in the top ten. On this clone itself: Its target is unknown.

V gene TRBV5-4 combines with J gene TRBJ2-6, with a possible D match to TRBD1 (5 bases). The sequence derives from a woman aged 25 to 39 in good health. The sample consisted of naive CD4+ T cells sorted from blood. Sample subset: CD45RA+ positively selected. CDR3 nucleotide sequence: TGTGCCAGCAGCCTACGACAGAACCTGGGGGCCAACGTCCTGACTTTC. This codes for CASSLRQNLGANVLTF.